Presented here are 25 T cell receptor beta chains from one specimen sequenced in a study of response to subunit inactivated influenza vaccine. TCRdb reprocessed the RT-PCR reads with MiXCR, giving one entry per CDR3 protein. The table has 610,000 or so distinct CDR3 sequences, around 15% seen once. The source material was PBMCs from blood, sampled 11 to 12 days after vaccination. Source of these receptors: a man over 45 who received an inactivated influenza vaccine.

The V gene is TRBV4-2, the J gene TRBJ2-1; 10 bases align to TRBD2. CDR1 and CDR2 (germline): LGHNA, YNFKEQ. V trimming: 2 bases; J trimming: 15 bases; junction bases outside the gene matches: 19. The CDR3 contains 17 residues. CDR3 nucleotide sequence: TGTGCCAGCAGCCAATCGGGCGGCCTAGCGGGAGCTTTTGGAACGTTCTTC. This sequence encodes CASSQSGGLAGAFGTFF.

In this sample, this clonotype turned up a few times. The chain carries TRBV29-1 and TRBJ2-1; weak D call: TRBD2 (5 bases). Trimming removed 0 bases at V and 0 bases at J, with 12 bases between. Germline CDR1 reads SQVTM; CDR2 reads ANQGSEA. The CDR3 has 16 amino acids. In DNA form, the CDR3 reads TGCAGCGTTGAAGATCTAAGCGGTAGCTCCTACAATGAGCAGTTCTTC. Residues: CSVEDLSGSSYNEQFF.

This clonotype was seen a few times. CDR3 amino acids: CASSTGTGELYEQYF. DNA of the CDR3: TGTGCCAGCAGCACCGGGACAGGGGAACTCTACGAGCAGTACTTC. The J gene is TRBJ2-7, the V gene TRBV5-6; 10 positions match TRBD1. CDR3 length: 15 amino acids. The germline V gene has CDR1 SGHDT and CDR2 YYEEEE. J was trimmed by 3 bases and V by 4 bases; bases with no gene match: 7.

The genes are TRBV4-1 and TRBJ1-5, with 10 bases fitting TRBD1. There are 18 residues in the CDR3. Germline assignment: CDR1 MGHRA and CDR2 YSYEKL. The V and J ends lost 0 bases and 7 bases, in that order; junction bases with no gene match: 12. CDR3 sequence: CASSQEGQGYAARQPQHF. The CDR3 nucleotides read TGCGCCAGCAGCCAAGAGGGACAGGGGTACGCGGCCAGGCAGCCCCAGCATTTT.

The chain joins TRBV6-2 or TRBV6-3 to TRBJ2-5, with D perhaps TRBD1 (5 bases). The germline gives CDR1 MNHEY, CDR2 SVGEGT. The CDR3 covers 14 residues. V gave up 0 bases and J gave up 2 bases, with 7 bases separating them. The CDR3 loop reads CASSYSQAQETQYF. The DNA of the CDR3 is TGTGCCAGCAGTTACTCACAGGCTCAAGAGACCCAGTACTTC.

This clonotype was picked up a small number of times. This sequence joins TRBV20-1 and TRBJ1-1; weak D call: TRBD1 (6 bases). V was clipped by 1 base and J by 5 bases, with 8 bases between them. This CDR3 spans 12 amino acids. CDR1 DFQATT and CDR2 SNEGSKA come from the germline V gene (reference sequence). The CDR3 here is CSARGDRTEAFF. The DNA for the CDR3 is TGCAGTGCTAGAGGAGACAGGACTGAAGCTTTCTTT.

In its sample, this clonotype was seen once. The chain joins TRBV4-1 to TRBJ2-2, with TRBD1 identical over 7 bases. Unmatched junction bases numbered 24, after V lost 3 bases and J lost 2 bases. CDR3 length equals 22 residues. In germline, CDR1 is MGHRA, CDR2 YSYEKL. This CDR3 is CASSQDRLSLRGQAVNTGELFF. The CDR3 DNA sequence: TGCGCCAGCAGCCAGGACAGGCTGTCCCTGAGAGGGCAAGCGGTCAACACCGGGGAGCTGTTTTTT.

This rearrangement joins TRBV12-3 or TRBV12-4 to TRBJ2-7, with 11 positions matching TRBD1. CDR3 size: 13 residues. V lost 7 bases, J lost 7 bases, and 6 bases stayed unmatched. The CDR3 loop reads CASIGQGAQEQYF. The DNA of the CDR3 is TGTGCCAGCATCGGACAGGGGGCCCAGGAGCAGTACTTC.

This clonotype was detected ten times or more. The chain uses TRBV4-2 and TRBJ2-3; 9 bases line up with TRBD2. V gave up 3 bases and J gave up 2 bases; unmatched junction bases: 9. CDR3 length: 17 residues. Germline-derived CDR1 and CDR2 are LGHNA and YNFKEQ. The CDR3 nucleotides are TGTGCCAGCAGCCAGAATAGCGGGGGCCGATTCACAGATACGCAGTATTTT. It translates to CASSQNSGGRFTDTQYF.

Many counts were recorded for this clonotype. The V gene is TRBV12-3 or TRBV12-4, the J gene TRBJ2-1; D is ambiguous. V lost 5 bases to trimming and J lost 6 bases, with 8 bases between them. This CDR3 contains 12 residues. The CDR3: CASSPYPNEQFF. CDR3 bases: TGTGCCAGCAGTCCCTACCCCAATGAGCAGTTCTTC.

This clonotype was observed a few times. The rearrangement uses TRBV6-2 or TRBV6-3 and TRBJ2-7, with 9 nucleotides matching TRBD2. J lost 5 bases, V lost 2 bases, and 7 bases had no gene match. The V gene's germline CDR1 is MNHEY and CDR2 SVGEGT. The CDR3 length is 15 residues. The CDR3 DNA is TGTGCCAGCAGTTACGCCGGGACTAGCACCCACGAGCAGTACTTC. Residues: CASSYAGTSTHEQYF.

This clonotype was counted only a few times. This chain uses TRBV20-1 with TRBJ2-7; D perhaps matches TRBD1 (6 bases). This CDR3 comprises 15 residues. The V gene's germline CDR1 is DFQATT and CDR2 SNEGSKA (reference sequence). The V gene lost 0 bases and the J gene lost 5 bases, with 17 bases spanning the gap. CDR3 residues: CSAREWVRGLDEQYF. The DNA for the CDR3 is TGCAGTGCTAGAGAGTGGGTCAGGGGCTTGGACGAGCAGTACTTC.

The chain uses TRBV6-1 and TRBJ1-6; 10 bases line up with TRBD1. Germline V CDR1 and CDR2: MNHNS, SASEGT. V lost 6 bases, J lost 6 bases, and 8 bases stayed unmatched. This CDR3 spans 16 amino acids. The CDR3 nucleotides are TGTGCCAGCAGGTCGGGACAGGGGAATGGTAATTCACCCCTCCACTTT. It codes for CASRSGQGNGNSPLHF.

This sequence joins TRBV5-5 and TRBJ2-2; D is unresolved. The CDR3 length is 15 residues. The V end was cut by 4 bases, the J end by 0 bases, with 10 bases between. The germline CDR1 and CDR2 sequences are SGHKS and YYEKEE (reference sequence). DNA of the CDR3: TGTGCCAGCAGCGTAACCATTACGAACACCGGGGAGCTGTTTTTT. This encodes CASSVTITNTGELFF. The whole variable domain, filled in from reference TRBV5-5 and TRBJ2-2, reads DAGVTQSPTHLIKTRGQQVTLRCSPISGHKSVSWYQQVLGQGPQFIFQYYEKEERGRGNFPDRFSARQFPNYSSELNVNALLLGDSALYLCASSVTITNTGELFFGEGSRLTVL.

This clonotype came up a few times. The gene calls are TRBV12-3 or TRBV12-4 and TRBJ1-4; D is perhaps TRBD1 (5 bases). The CDR3 contains 12 residues. V was cut by 7 bases and J by 8 bases, with 11 bases left in between. CDR3 sequence reads: CASMGLEEKLFF. CDR3 coding DNA: TGTGCCAGCATGGGACTTGAGGAAAAACTGTTTTTT.

This chain links TRBV6-2 or TRBV6-3 with TRBJ1-5, with D uncertain. The CDR3 sequence is 14 residues long. CDR1 MNHEY and CDR2 SVGEGT come from the germline V gene. Trimming stripped 0 bases from V and 5 bases from J, with 8 bases between. The CDR3 DNA is TGTGCCAGCAGTTACTCGGGCGGGGATCAGCCCCAGCATTTT. Translated, it gives CASSYSGGDQPQHF.

This clonotype was seen more than once but under ten times. The CDR3 DNA is TGTGCCAGCAGCCAAGAGGCCATCCTCATGAACACTGAAGCTTTCTTT. Translated: CASSQEAILMNTEAFF. V usage is TRBV4-2 and J usage is TRBJ1-1, with unresolved D. The CDR3 extends over 16 amino acids. The V end was cut by 0 bases, the J end by 0 bases, with 11 bases between. Germline CDR1 is LGHNA and CDR2 is YNFKEQ.

This clonotype was seen a few times. The rearrangement uses TRBV11-2 and TRBJ2-2; either TRBD1 or TRBD2 may supply D (5 bases each). V dropped 3 bases and J dropped 5 bases, with 13 bases sitting between them. CDR1 and CDR2 (germline): SGHAT, FQNNGV. This CDR3 is built from 15 residues. This CDR3 reads CASSFGGVGTGELFF. The DNA of the CDR3 is TGTGCCAGCAGCTTTGGGGGAGTAGGTACCGGGGAGCTGTTTTTT.

The chain couples TRBV27 to TRBJ2-2; D call uncertain. The CDR3 covers 15 residues. Germline-derived CDR1 and CDR2 are MNHEY and SMNVEV (reference sequence). The germline V and J ends were trimmed by 3 bases and 7 bases, with 15 bases remaining between them. CDR3 coding DNA: TGTGCCAGCAGTTTGTCCGCCCGAGCGATCGGGGAGCTGTTTTTT. This gives the protein CASSLSARAIGELFF.

The chain is built from TRBV24-1 and TRBJ2-3; D gene unclear. The CDR3 has 15 amino acids. The germline V gene has CDR1 KGHDR and CDR2 SFDVKD. V was cut by 0 bases and J by 2 bases, with 8 bases left in between. In DNA form, the CDR3 reads TGTGCCACCAGTGATTTGGGCCCTGACACAGATACGCAGTATTTT. Protein product: CATSDLGPDTDTQYF.

The chain is built from TRBV7-2 and TRBJ2-3, with 7 bases fitting TRBD1. J was trimmed by 2 bases and V by 5 bases; bases with no gene match: 4. Germline V lookup: CDR1 SGHTA, CDR2 FQGNSA. The CDR3 spans 14 residues. The CDR3 DNA follows: TGTGCCAGCAGCACGGGACAGTTCACAGATACGCAGTATTTT. The encoded protein is CASSTGQFTDTQYF.

This rearrangement joins TRBV19 to TRBJ2-7; D might be TRBD1 (8 bases). The CDR3 length is 16 residues. The ends were cut back, 1 base at V and 4 bases at J, with 17 bases in the middle. Germline V CDR1 and CDR2: LNHDA, SQIVND (reference sequence). The CDR3 DNA reads as TGTGCCAGTAGTATAGGAGCGGGACAGGTCCTGTACGAGCAGTACTTC. Its protein is CASSIGAGQVLYEQYF.

The V and J genes are TRBV7-9 and TRBJ1-6; 7 bases map to TRBD1. V was clipped by 2 bases and J by 8 bases; unmatched bases: 9. The CDR3 spans 16 residues. Germline V gives CDR1 SEHNR, CDR2 FQNEAQ (reference sequence). This CDR3 reads CASSLLSSRGDSPLHF. The CDR3 coding sequence is TGTGCCAGCAGCTTACTGAGTTCCAGGGGGGATTCACCCCTCCACTTT.

Note on this clonotype: At one end, the junction sequence differs from germline, possibly due to a read error. The chain is built from TRBV20-1 and TRBJ2-2, with TRBD2 matching 8 bases. CDR1 and CDR2 (germline): DFQATT, SNEGSKA (reference sequence). The CDR3 totals 16 residues. The CDR3 coding sequence is TGCAGTGATAGAGTGTTTGCGGGAGGTAACACCGGGGAGCTGTTTTTT. Translating it yields CSDRVFAGGNTGELFF.

In its sample, this clonotype was seen a few times. The gene calls are TRBV6-2 or TRBV6-3 and TRBJ2-1; no reliable D call. V shed 7 bases and J shed 3 bases, with 10 bases lying between them. This CDR3 has 13 amino acids. CDR1 is MNHEY and CDR2 is SVGEGT in the germline V gene. CDR3 residues: CASTPGDYNEQFF. For the CDR3, the DNA is TGTGCCAGCACCCCTGGGGACTACAATGAGCAGTTCTTC.